This entry is about one T cell receptor beta chain. This sample is drawn from a study of cytomegalovirus exposure and HLA in healthy donors. PCR was performed using 60 Vbeta and 13 Jbeta primers. Profiled with immunoSEQ multiplex PCR; TCRdb holds only in-frame clones, not every one. The table has about 190,000 clones, roughly 77% seen once; the top ten hold approximately 3.1%. Germline V lookup: CDR1 MNHNS, CDR2 SASEGT. This CDR3 has 13 amino acids. Trimming shortened V by 4 bases and J by 5 bases, and 11 bases separated the two germline ends. This sequence was found in a woman aged 30 to 39 in good health and CMV-seropositive. Sample: PBMCs. This chain connects TRBV6-1 to TRBJ1-1, with no clear D. The CDR3 DNA sequence: TGTGCCAGCAGTGTCGTCAGGAGGACTGAAGCTTTCTTT. Translated, it gives CASSVVRRTEAFF.